This passage covers 23 T cell receptor beta chains from one sample sequenced in a study of T cells in Graves' hyperthyroidism and ophthalmopathy. The investigators amplified TCR beta CDR3 regions from RNA transcripts. With the HTBI primer set, the TCR CDR3 went through a first round of RT-PCR. TCRdb ran MiXCR on the multiplex PCR reads and lists one entry per CDR3 protein. The top ten hold 30% to 40% of the sample, which has approximately 370,000 distinct CDR3 sequences, roughly a sixth seen once. Source material: blood. These receptors all stem from a woman aged 25 to 39 with Graves' hyperthyroidism that later progressed to Graves' ophthalmopathy.

The V gene is TRBV20-1, the J gene TRBJ1-1; D gene ambiguous. This CDR3 has 13 residues. Germline-derived CDR1 and CDR2 are DFQATT and SNEGSKA (reference sequence). In nucleotides, the CDR3 is TGCAAAGTCAGCGTCGTATCGGACACTGAAGCTTTCTTT. It yields the protein CKVSVVSDTEAFF.

In this sample, this clonotype turned up many times. CDR3 loop: CASGESYEQYF. DNA for the CDR3: TGTGCCAGCGGGGAATCCTACGAGCAGTACTTC. V is TRBV6-1 and J is TRBJ2-7; no reliable D call. V was cut by 8 bases and J by 1 base, with 6 bases left in between. CDR3 length: 11 amino acids. The V gene's germline CDR1 is MNHNS and CDR2 SASEGT.

This clonotype was counted at least ten times. The genes are TRBV2 and TRBJ2-2; 7 bases are a match to TRBD2. Losses at the gene ends were 2 bases for V and 4 bases for J; bases not matched to a gene: 7. CDR1 and CDR2 (germline): SNHLY, FYNNEI. The CDR3 has 16 residues. CDR3 DNA sequence: TGTGCCAGCAGTGAATACTCGGGAGGCGGCACCGGGGAGCTGTTTTTT. Translating gives CASSEYSGGGTGELFF.

This clonotype was detected many times. The chain is built from TRBV11-2 and TRBJ1-6; TRBD1 matches 7 bases. The CDR3 length is 15 residues. J lost 5 bases, V lost 3 bases, and 4 bases had no gene match. Germline loops: CDR1 SGHAT, CDR2 FQNNGV. The CDR3 is CASSFGTEDNSPLHF. The CDR3 nucleotides read TGTGCCAGCAGCTTTGGGACAGAAGATAATTCACCCCTCCACTTT.

V gene TRBV6-2 or TRBV6-3 combines with J gene TRBJ2-1; D is perhaps TRBD2 (6 bases). Germline V gene data show CDR1 as MNHEY and CDR2 as SVGEGT. The CDR3 is 13 residues long. V was pared by 6 bases and J by 8 bases, with 14 bases between. The CDR3: CASSVGGRYEQFF. As DNA, the CDR3 is TGTGCCAGCAGCGTGGGGGGTAGGTATGAGCAGTTCTTC.

This clonotype was seen at least ten times. The CDR3 region is CASREGGTVIYEQYF. The CDR3 DNA is TGTGCCAGCAGGGAAGGGGGAACAGTCATCTACGAGCAGTACTTC. The chain combines TRBV27 with TRBJ2-7; D is perhaps TRBD1 (6 bases). Trimming removed 6 bases from V and 3 bases from J, with 18 bases in between. The CDR3 extends over 15 amino acids. Germline V CDR1 and CDR2: MNHEY, SMNVEV (reference sequence).

The chain joins TRBV12-3 or TRBV12-4 to TRBJ1-2; 8 nucleotides line up with TRBD1. CDR3 length equals 15 residues. V shed 5 bases and J 0 bases; nucleotides not matched to a gene: 5. In DNA, the CDR3 is TGTGCCAGCAGTCAGGGGGCAGGGGCTAACTATGGCTACACCTTC. Amino acids: CASSQGAGANYGYTF.

This clonotype was picked up many times. The V and J genes are TRBV2 and TRBJ2-4; perhaps TRBD1 as D (6 bases). Deletions cut 4 bases from V and 0 bases from J, with 19 bases between. CDR1 is SNHLY and CDR2 is FYNNEI in the germline V gene. The CDR3 loop spans 18 amino acids. CDR3 sequence reads: CASSGFFGQGLAKNIQYF. The CDR3 DNA reads as TGTGCCAGCAGTGGTTTTTTTGGGCAGGGGTTAGCCAAAAACATTCAGTACTTC.

The rearrangement joins TRBV14 to TRBJ2-3, with 7 bases that match TRBD1. This CDR3 is 16 amino acids long. V trimming: 4 bases; J trimming: 2 bases; junction bases outside the gene matches: 9. Germline CDR1 is SGHDN and CDR2 is FVKESK. The DNA for the CDR3 is TGTGCCAGCAGCCCACGGCGGACAGGCTACACAGATACGCAGTATTTT. The encoded protein is CASSPRRTGYTDTQYF.

The sample holds many counts of this clonotype. V usage is TRBV12-3 or TRBV12-4 and J usage is TRBJ2-7, with 11 bases fitting TRBD1. The trim removed 6 bases at V and 7 bases at J, leaving 11 bases unmatched. This CDR3 spans 15 amino acids. In DNA, the CDR3 is TGTGCCAGCAGAACCCACGGGACAGGGGGTTGGGAGCAGTACTTC. This sequence encodes CASRTHGTGGWEQYF.

This clonotype was detected only a few times. The chain recombines TRBV19 with TRBJ2-7; TRBD1 matches at 7 bases. V gave up 4 bases and J gave up 0 bases; unmatched junction bases: 3. Germline assignment: CDR1 LNHDA and CDR2 SQIVND (reference sequence). This CDR3 has 14 amino acids. The CDR3 DNA is TGTGCCAGTAGTAACACAGGGGTCTCCTACGAGCAGTACTTC. Protein product: CASSNTGVSYEQYF.

The chain recombines TRBV5-1 with TRBJ2-1; 11 bases are a match to TRBD1. Germline V CDR1 and CDR2: SGHRS, YFSETQ. After removal of 2 bases from V and 8 bases from J, the junction contained 6 bases not matched to a gene. This CDR3 has 15 residues. CDR3 sequence reads: CASSFGQGATDEQFF. DNA for the CDR3: TGCGCCAGCAGCTTTGGACAGGGGGCTACGGATGAGCAGTTCTTC. The full variable domain, rest sourced from reference TRBV5-1 and TRBJ2-1, is KAGVTQTPRYLIKTRGQQVTLSCSPISGHRSVSWYQQTPGQGLQFLFEYFSETQRNKGNFPGRFSGRQFSNSRSEMNVSTLELGDSALYLCASSFGQGATDEQFFGPGTRLTVL.

The genes are TRBV2 and TRBJ1-6; perhaps TRBD1 as D (5 bases). CDR3 size: 17 residues. V lost 8 bases to trimming and J lost 5 bases, with 22 bases between them. Germline V CDR1 and CDR2: SNHLY, FYNNEI. For the CDR3, the DNA is TGTGCCAGCGGTAACAACACCCCGCCAGGGCATAATTCACCCCTCCACTTT. This sequence encodes CASGNNTPPGHNSPLHF. Drawing the rest from reference TRBV2 and TRBJ1-6, the complete variable domain is EPEVTQTPSHQVTQMGQEVILRCVPISNHLYFYWYRQILGQKVEFLVSFYNNEISEKSEIFDDQFSVERPDGSNFTLKIRSTKLEDSAMYFCASGNNTPPGHNSPLHFGNGTRLTVT.

This clonotype was counted many times. The chain carries TRBV24-1 and TRBJ2-3; TRBD1 is a possible D gene (6 bases). The CDR3 covers 16 residues. Germline lookup yields CDR1 KGHDR and CDR2 SFDVKD. V gave up 2 bases and J gave up 1 base, with 12 bases separating them. The CDR3 spells CATSDSVAGGTDTQYF. The CDR3 DNA reads as TGTGCCACCAGTGATTCGGTTGCAGGGGGCACAGATACGCAGTATTTT.

This clonotype was picked up many times. The V call is TRBV6-1, the J call TRBJ2-5, with a weak D call TRBD1 (5 bases). The length of the CDR3 is 13 residues. Germline CDR1 is MNHNS and CDR2 is SASEGT. With 5 bases removed from V and 1 base from J, the gap between germline ends came to 8 bases. CDR3 loop: CASSWQGQETQYF. The DNA for the CDR3 is TGTGCCAGCAGTTGGCAGGGCCAAGAGACCCAGTACTTC.

The V call is TRBV5-5, the J call TRBJ2-3; D possibly corresponds to TRBD2 (7 bases). Per the germline V gene, CDR1 is SGHKS and CDR2 is YYEKEE (reference sequence). V lost 0 bases and J lost 6, with 17 bases in between. The CDR3 is 16 residues long. In DNA form, the CDR3 reads TGTGCCAGCAGCTTGGATCACCCGGGGAGGGGGGATACGCAGTATTTT. Translated: CASSLDHPGRGDTQYF.

Details on this clonotype: This may be a read error: a much more frequent sequence differs by one nucleotide. V gene TRBV4-2 combines with J gene TRBJ2-7; 9 bases match TRBD2. CDR1 is LGHNA and CDR2 is YNFKEQ in the germline V gene. Unmatched junction bases numbered 5, after V lost 2 bases and J lost 3 bases. There are 15 residues in the CDR3. The CDR3 protein is CASSQPISGSYEQYF. For the CDR3, the DNA is TGTGCCAGCAGCCAACCGATTAGCGGGAGCTACGAGCAGTACTTC.

A remark on this clonotype: A much more abundant neighbour one base away suggests this may be a read error. The V and J genes are TRBV10-3 and TRBJ2-3; D is uncertain. Per the germline V gene, CDR1 is ENHRY and CDR2 is SYGVKD. The V end lost 3 bases, the J end lost 2 bases, and 12 bases lay between the germline ends. This CDR3 is 15 amino acids long. The CDR3 bases are TGTGCCATCAGTGACGACATACGCAACACAGATACGCAGTATTTT. It is translated as CAISDDIRNTDTQYF.

Concerning this clonotype: At one boundary the junction diverges from the germline segment, which might be a read error. This chain links TRBV4-1 with TRBJ1-6, with 10 bases aligning to TRBD1. CDR1 and CDR2 (germline): MGHRA, YSYEKL. The CDR3 has 15 amino acids. DNA for the CDR3: TGCGCCAGCAACCAAGTGGACAGGGGGGATTCACCCCTCCACTTT. As protein: CASNQVDRGDSPLHF.

This clonotype was seen more than once but under ten times. The V gene is TRBV4-2, the J gene TRBJ2-7; no clear D. V was trimmed by 0 bases and J by 2 bases, leaving 8 bases between them. CDR3 length equals 14 residues. Germline loops: CDR1 LGHNA, CDR2 YNFKEQ. The CDR3 sequence is CASSQDNRPYEQYF. In DNA, the CDR3 is TGTGCCAGCAGCCAAGATAATCGTCCCTACGAGCAGTACTTC.

This clonotype was recorded a few times. The J gene is TRBJ2-7, the V gene TRBV4-1; no reliable D call. The CDR3 is 16 amino acids. Germline CDR1 MGHRA, CDR2 YSYEKL. V lost 3 bases and J 0 bases, leaving 15 bases between the germline ends. CDR3 in amino acids: CASSQVPRGSSYEQYF. The CDR3 nucleotides read TGCGCCAGCAGCCAGGTTCCCCGTGGGTCCTCCTACGAGCAGTACTTC.

This clonotype was seen many times. The chain's CDR3 is CASSSGVPTRGYTF. The CDR3 DNA sequence: TGCGCCAGCAGCTCAGGGGTTCCCACACGCGGCTACACCTTC. This rearrangement joins TRBV5-1 to TRBJ1-2; maybe TRBD1 (6 bases). Between the trimmed V and J ends, which lost 3 bases and 8 bases, there was a span of 17 bases. The CDR3 loop spans 14 amino acids. Looked up from germline, CDR1 is SGHRS and CDR2 is YFSETQ.

This clonotype was picked up one time. V gene TRBV9 combines with J gene TRBJ1-1, with D possibly matching TRBD1 (5 bases). V was cut by 4 bases and J by 4 bases, with 23 bases left in between. The CDR3 spans 17 residues. Germline V gene data show CDR1 as SGDLS and CDR2 as YYNGEE. CDR3 sequence reads: CASSPMGGAGLVTEAFF. CDR3 nucleotides: TGTGCCAGCAGCCCGATGGGGGGTGCGGGCTTGGTCACTGAAGCTTTCTTT. Complete variable domain (other parts from reference TRBV9 and TRBJ1-1): DSGVTQTPKHLITATGQRVTLRCSPRSGDLSVYWYQQSLDQGLQFLIQYYNGEERAKGNILERFSAQQFPDLHSELNLSSLELGDSALYFCASSPMGGAGLVTEAFFGQGTRLTVV.